The entry below describes one T cell receptor beta chain. Its binding antigen is unknown. Within one base of it there is no much larger clone, and no base qualities were kept. This record belongs to a study of PD-1 blockade in classical Hodgkin lymphoma (dated by TCRdb to about 2020). Looking at the study overall: Nivolumab dosing was 3 mg/kg intravenously every 2 weeks, continuing until either disease progression or unacceptable toxicity. A peripheral blood immune signature of response to PD-1 blockade in classical Hodgkin lymphoma was defined using TCR beta sequencing and CyTOF. Findings and caveats that apply to the study as a whole: By C4D1, a significant rise was seen in CD4+ TCR diversity but not in CD8+ TCR diversity (p=0.0027 vs p=0.16), and the rise was most apparent among complete responders (p=0.02). Lower diversity was observed in patients in whom nivolumab was started less than 1 year after ASCT, and these patients were excluded from later analyses so that confounding by immune reconstitution would be avoided. Trial patients with a complete response had baseline diversity similar to that of newly diagnosed patients, while partial responders and progressors had significantly lower diversity. Baseline TCR diversity was reported to be lower in newly diagnosed patients than in healthy donors and to be lower still in relapsed/refractory patients. The study covered only a single clinical trial cohort, and the causes of the repertoire differences, possibly disease activity or prior therapy, were still not defined.

The junction shows trimming of 5 bases on V and 1 base on J, plus 16 bases between the germline ends. Inclusive of the bounding cysteine and phenylalanine, the CDR3 is 15 residues long. The kept DNA is CDR3 alone, 45 bases in frame from the first base. The germline V gene yields SGDLS for CDR1 and YYNGEE for CDR2. The time point label, as the study defines it: cycle 2 day 1 (C2D1) of nivolumab. Relapse after autologous stem cell transplantation had occurred in all trial patients, and cohorts A, B and C were distinguished by prior brentuximab vedotin exposure. The trial cohort comprised approximately 55 patients with relapsed/refractory classical Hodgkin lymphoma whose best overall responses were complete response, partial response or progressive disease. Single-agent nivolumab was administered to trial patients in the multi-cohort phase II CheckMate 205 trial. Best overall response was determined by an independent review committee according to the 2007 International Working Group response criteria. Trial PBMCs were collected immediately before nivolumab initiation (C1D1) and during therapy at cycle 2 day 1 and cycle 4 day 1. Peripheral blood was collected in 8 mL Vacutainer Cell Preparation Tubes, from which PBMCs were isolated by centrifugation and then cryopreserved.

The Qiagen DNeasy kit was used to extract genomic DNA both from unsorted PBMCs and from the negatively selected CD4+ and CD8+ fractions. Amplification of TCR beta CDR3 regions was done by immunoSEQ multiplex PCR with primers that anneal to V and J segments. Amplification bias was minimized using a synthetic immune receptor repertoire, and residual bias was removed computationally after sequencing. In the paper's pipeline: Repertoire diversity was quantified as the Shannon entropy index using custom Python scripts. Unsorted, CD4+ and CD8+ repertoires were analyzed separately, except for combined analyses in which CD4+ and CD8+ sequences were merged in silico. Clonal expansion was defined as a frequency increase of at least 2-fold after treatment compared with C1D1, and clones undetected at baseline were assigned a pseudocount of 0.5. Singleton clones were defined as clones with 0 or 1 copy at C1D1, and non-singleton clones were defined as clones with 2 or more copies. Clones expanded in unsorted samples were annotated as CD4+, CD8+ or unknown by matching protein sequences in sorted samples from the same patient. Wilcoxon tests on paired samples were used to test diversity changes from C1D1 to C4D1. TCRdb retrieved this table from immuneACCESS and kept in-frame rearrangements only. Not all clones are present; in checked studies, unresolved V genes account for under half, and no reason is known for the remainder. Clonal size and the V and J genes are those of that table, whereas D and trimming came from the DNA. Across this sample there are 35,000 to 45,000 clones, with about 91% seen only once. The ten most abundant clones make up 7% to 9% of the sample.

The sample was peripheral blood mononuclear cells (PBMCs), taken before the second cycle of nivolumab. The TCR comes from a human donor with classical Hodgkin lymphoma. The sequence joins TRBV9 to TRBJ2-7; matching of 7 bases hints at TRBD1 as the D gene. The CDR3 region has the sequence CASSASGGLSYEQYF. In nucleotides, the sequence is TGTGCCAGCAGTGCCTCAGGGGGGCTGTCCTACGAGCAGTACTTC.